These T cell receptor beta chains were read from a single sample in a study of cytomegalovirus exposure and HLA in healthy donors. Sequencing was performed with immunoSEQ multiplex PCR; in TCRdb, only in-frame clones are kept and a portion is missing. This sample carries about 180,000 clones, 65% to 90% of them seen once, and the ten largest clones take approximately 1.2%. The sample was PBMCs. These receptors all stem from a girl aged 2 to 9 in good health and CMV-seropositive. CDR3s include the opening cysteine and the closing phenylalanine or tryptophan. A D gene is named only where the DNA matches it firmly. Where a row states a size, it is once, few, many or the class of an expanded clone; other rows omit it.

d_gene | abundance | j_gene | v_gene | len | CDR3aa | CDR3nt
. | . | TRBJ2-3 | TRBV27 | 14 | CASSLSYGGDTQYF | TGTGCCAGCAGTTTATCGTACGGAGGAGATACGCAGTATTTT
TRBD1 | . | TRBJ1-2 | TRBV19 | 14 | CASTVTGQNYGYTF | TGTGCCAGTACCGTTACGGGACAGAACTATGGCTACACCTTC
. | few | TRBJ1-1 | TRBV28 | 10 | CATTAREAFF | TGTGCCACCACAGCCCGGGAAGCTTTCTTT
. | . | TRBJ1-2 | TRBV6-1 | 16 | CASSESLGLFESRNTF | TGTGCCAGCAGTGAATCTTTGGGACTCTTCGAAAGTAGGAACACCTTC
. | . | TRBJ2-1 | TRBV27 | 14 | CASKGPLPHNEQFF | TGTGCCAGCAAGGGGCCACTCCCCCACAATGAGCAGTTCTTC
TRBD1 | . | TRBJ1-1 | TRBV6-1 | 13 | CASILSPGDSAFF | TGTGCCAGCATCCTTTCGCCGGGGGACAGCGCTTTCTTT
. | . | TRBJ2-5 | TRBV12-5 | 11 | CAASQGETQYF | TGTGCTGCCTCCCAGGGGGAGACCCAGTACTTC
TRBD1 | . | TRBJ1-1 | TRBV5-6 | 12 | CASRLTGTEAFF | TGTGCCAGCAGGCTGACAGGGACTGAAGCTTTCTTT
. | . | TRBJ2-6 | TRBV25-1 | 16 | CASSEGLQTGANVLTF | TGTGCCAGCAGTGAAGGGTTACAGACTGGGGCCAACGTCCTGACTTTC
TRBD2 | . | TRBJ2-1 | TRBV10-3 | 13 | CANRGGLYNEQFF | TGTGCCAACCGGGGGGGCCTATACAATGAGCAGTTCTTC
. | . | TRBJ1-4 | TRBV25-1 | 12 | CASRQGNEKLFF | TGTGCCAGCAGACAGGGTAATGAAAAACTGTTTTTT
TRBD2 | . | TRBJ2-3 | TRBV5-1 | 16 | CASRVGLAGITDTQYF | TGCGCCAGCAGGGTCGGACTAGCGGGGATCACAGATACGCAGTATTTT
TRBD1 | . | TRBJ2-7 | TRBV19 | 14 | CASSYGQGIYEQYF | TGTGCCAGTAGTTACGGACAGGGGATATACGAGCAGTACTTC
TRBD1 | few | TRBJ1-1 | TRBV14 | 15 | CASSQAATGFTEAFF | TGTGCCAGCAGCCAAGCGGCGACAGGGTTCACTGAAGCTTTCTTT
. | once | TRBJ2-1 | TRBV15 | 13 | CATARYSYNEQFF | TGTGCCACCGCCCGGTACTCCTACAATGAGCAGTTCTTC
TRBD2 | . | TRBJ2-3 | TRBV5-1 | 16 | CASSLGLAGNTDTQYF | TGCGCCAGCAGCTTGGGACTAGCGGGGAACACAGATACGCAGTATTTT
TRBD1 | . | TRBJ1-3 | TRBV2 | 15 | CASSPKTGAGNTIYF | TGTGCCAGCAGTCCCAAAACAGGGGCCGGAAACACCATATATTTT
TRBD1 | . | TRBJ2-3 | TRBV5-1 | 14 | CASSQDRGTDTQYF | TGCGCCAGCAGCCAAGACAGGGGCACAGATACGCAGTATTTT
TRBD1 | . | TRBJ1-2 | TRBV5-4 | 13 | CASSALTGSGYTF | TGTGCCAGCAGCGCCCTGACAGGGTCTGGCTACACCTTC
TRBD2 | once | TRBJ2-5 | TRBV28 | 16 | CASSSASGRFRETQYF | TGTGCCAGCAGTTCTGCTAGCGGGAGATTTCGAGAGACCCAGTACTTC
. | . | TRBJ1-2 | TRBV30 | 11 | CAWTANYGYTF | TGTGCCTGGACAGCTAACTATGGCTACACCTTC
. | . | TRBJ2-2 | TRBV28 | 15 | CASSWGTLPTGELFF | TGTGCCAGCAGTTGGGGGACTCTCCCCACCGGGGAGCTGTTTTTT
TRBD1 | . | TRBJ2-5 | TRBV2 | 14 | CAGARDRVDETQYF | TGTGCCGGCGCCCGAGACAGGGTGGATGAGACCCAGTACTTC
TRBD2 | . | TRBJ2-5 | TRBV7-9 | 14 | CASSEIGLAGTQYF | TGTGCCAGCAGCGAGATTGGACTAGCCGGGACCCAGTACTTC
TRBD1 | once | TRBJ2-4 | TRBV7-8 | 17 | CASSSPRTGTGQDIQYF | TGTGCCAGCAGCTCCCCCCGAACCGGGACAGGGCAGGACATTCAGTACTTC
TRBD1 | . | TRBJ2-7 | TRBV15 | 16 | CATSRDRGRGSYEQYF | TGTGCCACCAGCAGAGACAGGGGGCGAGGTTCCTACGAGCAGTACTTC
TRBD1 | . | TRBJ2-7 | TRBV5-1 | 14 | CASQTGQGDSEQYF | TGCGCCAGCCAGACGGGACAGGGGGATAGCGAGCAGTACTTC
. | . | TRBJ2-7 | TRBV12-5 | 16 | CASGYASWGEIYEQYF | TGTGCTAGTGGTTACGCGTCCTGGGGGGAAATCTACGAGCAGTACTTC
TRBD2 | . | TRBJ2-5 | TRBV30 | 14 | CAWGVAGAQETQYF | TGTGCCTGGGGGGTGGCGGGAGCACAAGAGACCCAGTACTTC
TRBD2 | . | TRBJ2-3 | TRBV5-1 | 18 | CASSSRPRLAEGRDTQYF | TGCGCCAGCAGCTCGAGGCCTAGACTAGCGGAGGGGCGGGATACGCAGTATTTT
. | few | TRBJ1-5 | TRBV5-4 | 13 | CASSPEGGQPQHF | TGTGCCAGCAGCCCCGAGGGCGGTCAGCCCCAGCATTTT
TRBD2 | . | TRBJ2-3 | TRBV15 | 14 | CATSRDLAVSTQYF | TGTGCCACCAGCAGAGACCTAGCGGTCTCAACGCAGTATTTT
TRBD2 | . | TRBJ2-1 | TRBV11-2 | 16 | CASRGLAGGPRNEQFF | TGTGCCAGCAGGGGGTTAGCGGGAGGGCCTAGGAATGAGCAGTTCTTC
. | . | TRBJ1-5 | TRBV11-2 | 15 | CASSYDQGSDQPQHF | TGTGCCAGCAGCTACGACCAGGGGTCGGATCAGCCCCAGCATTTT
. | . | TRBJ2-2 | TRBV29-1 | 14 | CSVETMSNTGELFF | TGCAGCGTTGAAACGATGAGCAACACCGGGGAGCTGTTTTTT
TRBD2 | . | TRBJ2-7 | TRBV2 | 16 | CASRNTGLAVTYEQYF | TGTGCCAGCAGGAACACGGGACTAGCGGTAACCTACGAGCAGTACTTC
TRBD1 | . | TRBJ1-2 | TRBV25-1 | 13 | CASTPGQNYGYTF | TGTGCCAGCACCCCGGGACAGAACTATGGCTACACCTTC
. | . | TRBJ2-3 | TRBV10-3 | 15 | CAISRGLQHTDTQYF | TGTGCCATCAGTAGGGGACTGCAACACACAGATACGCAGTATTTT
TRBD1 | . | TRBJ1-5 | TRBV11-3 | 14 | CASSSGTGGQPQHF | TGTGCCAGCAGCAGCGGGACAGGGGGTCAGCCCCAGCATTTT
TRBD2 | . | TRBJ2-2 | TRBV30 | 15 | CAGTSAGGRTGELFF | TGTGCCGGTACCTCCGCGGGAGGTCGTACCGGGGAGCTGTTTTTT
. | . | TRBJ2-1 | TRBV11-2 | 13 | CASSQGSYNEQFF | TGTGCCAGCAGCCAGGGGTCTTACAATGAGCAGTTCTTC
. | . | TRBJ1-1 | TRBV5-4 | 15 | CASSLVQGPNTEAFF | TGTGCCAGCAGCTTGGTACAGGGCCCGAACACTGAAGCTTTCTTT
TRBD1 | . | TRBJ1-5 | TRBV6-1 | 15 | CASRGGQGDNQPQHF | TGTGCCAGCAGGGGGGGACAGGGGGACAATCAGCCCCAGCATTTT
. | once | TRBJ1-1 | TRBV7-9 | 14 | CASSPQGPNTEAFF | TGTGCCAGCAGTCCACAGGGACCGAACACTGAAGCTTTCTTT
TRBD1 | many | TRBJ1-1 | TRBV5-6 | 14 | CASSLPQGGTEAFF | TGTGCCAGCAGCTTACCGCAGGGGGGCACTGAAGCTTTCTTT